This T cell receptor (beta chain) was sequenced during a study of T-cell memory formation after mild COVID-19. About the study: TCR clusters were largely donor specific.

From the 5' RACE reads, TCRdb called clonotypes with MiXCR, one entry per CDR3 protein. The table includes around 310,000 distinct CDR3 sequences, approximately 14% detected once. This clonotype has only a few counts. The CDR3 runs 15 residues. Germline V gives CDR1 SGDLS, CDR2 YYNGEE. V was clipped by 1 base and J by 1 base, with 10 bases between them. This clonotype was obtained from a man aged 18 to 29 who had mild COVID-19 (a few samples of this study predate the infection). Cell type and time point are not known. This sequence joins TRBV9 and TRBJ2-3; possible D gene TRBD2, 5 bases. The sequenced material came from PBMCs or a T cell subset sorted from them (not recorded which). The CDR3 is CASSVYGEGTDTQYF. CDR3 nucleotide sequence: TGTGCCAGCAGCGTATACGGGGAAGGCACAGATACGCAGTATTTT.